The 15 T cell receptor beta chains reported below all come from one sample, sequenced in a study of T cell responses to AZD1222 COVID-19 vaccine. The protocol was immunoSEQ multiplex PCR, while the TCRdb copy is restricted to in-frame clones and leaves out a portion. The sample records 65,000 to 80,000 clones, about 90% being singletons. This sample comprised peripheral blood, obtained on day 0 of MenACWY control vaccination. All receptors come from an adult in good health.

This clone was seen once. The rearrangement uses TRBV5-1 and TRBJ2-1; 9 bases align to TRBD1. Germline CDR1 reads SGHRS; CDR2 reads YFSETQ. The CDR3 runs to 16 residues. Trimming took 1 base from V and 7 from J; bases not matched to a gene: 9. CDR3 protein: CASSLTTGQGVNEQFF. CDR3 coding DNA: TGCGCCAGCAGCTTGACGACGGGACAGGGAGTTAATGAGCAGTTCTTC. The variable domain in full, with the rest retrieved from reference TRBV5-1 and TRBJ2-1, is KAGVTQTPRYLIKTRGQQVTLSCSPISGHRSVSWYQQTPGQGLQFLFEYFSETQRNKGNFPGRFSGRQFSNSRSEMNVSTLELGDSALYLCASSLTTGQGVNEQFFGPGTRLTVL.

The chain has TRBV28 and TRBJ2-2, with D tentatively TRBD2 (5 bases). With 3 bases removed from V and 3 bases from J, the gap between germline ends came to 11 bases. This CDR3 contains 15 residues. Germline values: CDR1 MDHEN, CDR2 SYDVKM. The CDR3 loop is CASSFLGRDTGELFF. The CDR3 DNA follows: TGTGCCAGCAGTTTCCTTGGGCGGGACACCGGGGAGCTGTTTTTT.

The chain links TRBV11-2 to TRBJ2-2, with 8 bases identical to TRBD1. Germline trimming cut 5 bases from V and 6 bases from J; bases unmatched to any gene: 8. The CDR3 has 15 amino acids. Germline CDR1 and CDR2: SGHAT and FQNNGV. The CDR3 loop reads CASSPTGVVAGELFF. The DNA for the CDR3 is TGTGCCAGCAGCCCGACAGGGGTCGTCGCCGGGGAGCTGTTTTTT.

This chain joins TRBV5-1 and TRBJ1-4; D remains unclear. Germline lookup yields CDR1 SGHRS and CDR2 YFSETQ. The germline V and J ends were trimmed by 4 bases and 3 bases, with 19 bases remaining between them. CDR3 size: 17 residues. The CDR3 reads CASSPAWGGSPNEKLFF. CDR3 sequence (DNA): TGCGCCAGCAGCCCCGCTTGGGGAGGGAGCCCTAATGAAAAACTGTTTTTT.

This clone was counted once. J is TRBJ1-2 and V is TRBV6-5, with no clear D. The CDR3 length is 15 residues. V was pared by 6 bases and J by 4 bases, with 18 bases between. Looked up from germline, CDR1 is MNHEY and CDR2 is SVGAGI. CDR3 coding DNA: TGTGCCAGCAGAGGAGCAGGAGGGTCCGGCTATGGCTACACCTTC. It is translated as CASRGAGGSGYGYTF.

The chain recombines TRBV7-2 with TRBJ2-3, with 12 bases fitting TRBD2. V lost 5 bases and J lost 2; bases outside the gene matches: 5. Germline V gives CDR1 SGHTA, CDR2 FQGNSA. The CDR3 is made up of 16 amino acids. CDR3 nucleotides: TGTGCCAGCAGCCGCGCTAGCGGGGGGGCCACAGATACGCAGTATTTT. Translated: CASSRASGGATDTQYF.

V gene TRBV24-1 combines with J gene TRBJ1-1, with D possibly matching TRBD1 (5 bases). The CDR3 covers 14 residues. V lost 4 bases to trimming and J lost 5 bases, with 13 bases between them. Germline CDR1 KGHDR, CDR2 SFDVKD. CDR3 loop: CATSEPGRQTEAFF. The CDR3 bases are TGTGCCACCAGTGAACCGGGGAGACAGACTGAAGCTTTCTTT.

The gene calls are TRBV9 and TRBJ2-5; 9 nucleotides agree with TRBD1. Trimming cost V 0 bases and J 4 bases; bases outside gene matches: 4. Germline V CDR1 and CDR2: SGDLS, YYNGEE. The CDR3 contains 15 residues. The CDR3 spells CASSVAVTGGETQYF. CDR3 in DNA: TGTGCCAGCAGCGTAGCCGTGACAGGGGGAGAGACCCAGTACTTC. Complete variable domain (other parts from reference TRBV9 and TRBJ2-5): DSGVTQTPKHLITATGQRVTLRCSPRSGDLSVYWYQQSLDQGLQFLIQYYNGEERAKGNILERFSAQQFPDLHSELNLSSLELGDSALYFCASSVAVTGGETQYFGPGTRLLVL.

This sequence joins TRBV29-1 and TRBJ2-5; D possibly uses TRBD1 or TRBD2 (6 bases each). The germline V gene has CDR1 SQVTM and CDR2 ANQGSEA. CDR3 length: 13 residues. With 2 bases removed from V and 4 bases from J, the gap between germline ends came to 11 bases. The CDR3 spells CSVELGGSETQYF. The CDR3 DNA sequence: TGCAGCGTTGAACTGGGGGGCTCAGAGACCCAGTACTTC.

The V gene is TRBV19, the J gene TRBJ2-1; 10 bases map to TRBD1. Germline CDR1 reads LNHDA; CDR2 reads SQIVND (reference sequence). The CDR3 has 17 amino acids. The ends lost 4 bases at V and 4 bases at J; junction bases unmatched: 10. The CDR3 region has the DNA TGTGCCAGTAGTACCCCCTGGGGGACAGGGGTTTACAATGAGCAGTTCTTC. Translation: CASSTPWGTGVYNEQFF. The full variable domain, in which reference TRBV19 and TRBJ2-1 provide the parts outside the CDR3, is DGGITQSPKYLFRKEGQNVTLSCEQNLNHDAMYWYRQDPGQGLRLIYYSQIVNDFQKGDIAEGYSVSREKKESFPLTVTSAQKNPTAFYLCASSTPWGTGVYNEQFFGPGTRLTVL.

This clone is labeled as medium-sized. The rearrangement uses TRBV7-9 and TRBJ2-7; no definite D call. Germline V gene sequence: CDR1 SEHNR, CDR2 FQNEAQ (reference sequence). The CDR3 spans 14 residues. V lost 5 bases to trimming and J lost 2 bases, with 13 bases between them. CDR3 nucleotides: TGTGCCAGCAGCCCGGGCGTCCGAACCTACGAGCAGTACTTC. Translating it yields CASSPGVRTYEQYF.

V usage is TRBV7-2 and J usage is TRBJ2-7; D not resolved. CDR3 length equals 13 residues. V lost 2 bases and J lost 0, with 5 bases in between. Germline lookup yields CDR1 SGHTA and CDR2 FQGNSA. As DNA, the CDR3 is TGTGCCAGCAGCTTATGGGTCTCCTACGAGCAGTACTTC. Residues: CASSLWVSYEQYF.

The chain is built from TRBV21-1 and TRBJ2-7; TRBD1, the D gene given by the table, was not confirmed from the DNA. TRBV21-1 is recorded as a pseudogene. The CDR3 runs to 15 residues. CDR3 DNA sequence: TGTGCCAGCAGCCGCACCGAGGGACAGGGGGTGGAACAGTACTTC. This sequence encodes CASSRTEGQGVEQYF.

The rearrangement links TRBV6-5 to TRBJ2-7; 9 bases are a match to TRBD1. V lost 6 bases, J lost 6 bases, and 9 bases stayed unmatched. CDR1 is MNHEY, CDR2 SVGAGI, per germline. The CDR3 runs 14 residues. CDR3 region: CASRSGTGIAEQYF. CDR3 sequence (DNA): TGTGCCAGCAGATCCGGGACAGGGATTGCCGAGCAGTACTTC.

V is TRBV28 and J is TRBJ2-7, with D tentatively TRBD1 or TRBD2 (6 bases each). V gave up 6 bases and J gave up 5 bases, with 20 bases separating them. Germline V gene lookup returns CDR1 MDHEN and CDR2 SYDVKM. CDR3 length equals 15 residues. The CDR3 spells CASSGPLRGLDEQYF. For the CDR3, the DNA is TGTGCCAGCAGCGGACCTCTCCGGGGGCTGGACGAGCAGTACTTC.